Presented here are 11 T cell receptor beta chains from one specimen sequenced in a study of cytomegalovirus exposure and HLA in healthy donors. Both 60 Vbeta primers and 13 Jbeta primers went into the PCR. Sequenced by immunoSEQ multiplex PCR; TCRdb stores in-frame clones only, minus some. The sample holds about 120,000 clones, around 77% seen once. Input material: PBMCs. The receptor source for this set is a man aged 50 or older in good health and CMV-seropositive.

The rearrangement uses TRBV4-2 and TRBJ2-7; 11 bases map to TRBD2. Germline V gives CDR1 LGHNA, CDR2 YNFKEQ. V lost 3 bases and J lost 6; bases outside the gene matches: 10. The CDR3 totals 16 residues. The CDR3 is CASSQELAGVSSEQYF. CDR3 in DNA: TGTGCCAGCAGCCAGGAACTAGCGGGAGTATCTAGCGAGCAGTACTTC.

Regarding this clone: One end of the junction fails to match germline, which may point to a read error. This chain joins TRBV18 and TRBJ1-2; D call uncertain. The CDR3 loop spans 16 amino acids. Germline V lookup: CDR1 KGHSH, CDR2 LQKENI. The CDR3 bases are TGTGCCAGCTCCCCACAACAGTCATCGAATAACTATGGCTACACCTTC. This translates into CASSPQQSSNNYGYTF.

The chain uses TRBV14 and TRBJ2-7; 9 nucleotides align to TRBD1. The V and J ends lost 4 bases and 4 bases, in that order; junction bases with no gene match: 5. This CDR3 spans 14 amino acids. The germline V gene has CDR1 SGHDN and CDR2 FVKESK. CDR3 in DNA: TGTGCCAGCAGCCCACCGGGACAGGGATACGAGCAGTACTTC. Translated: CASSPPGQGYEQYF.

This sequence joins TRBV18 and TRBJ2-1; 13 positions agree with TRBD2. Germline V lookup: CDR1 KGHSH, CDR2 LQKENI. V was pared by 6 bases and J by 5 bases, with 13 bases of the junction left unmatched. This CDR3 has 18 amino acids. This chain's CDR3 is CASSPETSGRPRNNEQFF. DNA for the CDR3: TGTGCCAGCTCCCCCGAGACTAGCGGGAGGCCAAGGAACAATGAGCAGTTCTTC.

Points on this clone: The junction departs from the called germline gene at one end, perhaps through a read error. CDR3 sequence: CASTSTGTTKTGELFF. CDR3 nucleotide sequence: TGTGCCAGCACCTCTACCGGGACAACGAAAACCGGGGAGCTGTTTTTT. The chain combines TRBV7-9 with TRBJ2-2; D might be TRBD1 (6 bases). Germline CDR1 reads SEHNR; CDR2 reads FQNEAQ (reference sequence). CDR3 size: 16 residues. Drawing the rest from reference TRBV7-9 and TRBJ2-2, the complete variable domain is DTGVSQNPRHKITKRGQNVTFRCDPISEHNRLYWYRQTLGQGPEFLTYFQNEAQLEKSRLLSDRFSAERPKGSFSTLEIQRTEQGDSAMYLCASTSTGTTKTGELFFGEGSRLTVL.

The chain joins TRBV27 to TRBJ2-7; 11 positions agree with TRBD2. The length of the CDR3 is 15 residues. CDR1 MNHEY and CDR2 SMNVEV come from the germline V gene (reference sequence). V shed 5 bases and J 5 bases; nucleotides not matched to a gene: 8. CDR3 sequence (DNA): TGTGCCAGCAGTATTTCCGGGACTAGCGGCAACGAGCAGTACTTC. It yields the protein CASSISGTSGNEQYF.

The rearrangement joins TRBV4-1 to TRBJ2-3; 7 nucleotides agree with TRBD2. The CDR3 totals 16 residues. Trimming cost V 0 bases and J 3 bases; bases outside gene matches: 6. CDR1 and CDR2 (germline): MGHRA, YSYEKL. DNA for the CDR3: TGCGCCAGCAGCCAAGACCGCGGGGGAGCAACAGATACGCAGTATTTT. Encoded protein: CASSQDRGGATDTQYF.

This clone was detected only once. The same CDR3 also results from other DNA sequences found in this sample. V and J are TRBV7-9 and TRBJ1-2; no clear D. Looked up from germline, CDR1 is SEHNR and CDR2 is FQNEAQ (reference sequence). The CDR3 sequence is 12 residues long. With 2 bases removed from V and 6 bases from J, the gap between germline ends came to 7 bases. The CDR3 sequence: CASSLSRDGYTF. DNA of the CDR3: TGTGCCAGCAGCTTATCCCGTGATGGCTACACCTTC.

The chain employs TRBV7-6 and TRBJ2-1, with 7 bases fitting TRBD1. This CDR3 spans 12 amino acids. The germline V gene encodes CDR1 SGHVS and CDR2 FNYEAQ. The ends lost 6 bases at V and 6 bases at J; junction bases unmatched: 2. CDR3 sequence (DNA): TGTGCCAGCAGTTCAGGGGGCAATGAGCAGTTCTTC. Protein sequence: CASSSGGNEQFF.

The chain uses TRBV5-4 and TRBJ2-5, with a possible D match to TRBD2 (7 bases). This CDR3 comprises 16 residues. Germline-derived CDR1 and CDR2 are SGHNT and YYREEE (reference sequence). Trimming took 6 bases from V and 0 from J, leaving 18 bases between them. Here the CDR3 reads CASTWGGGRYQETQYF. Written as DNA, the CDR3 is TGTGCCAGCACATGGGGAGGGGGACGGTACCAAGAGACCCAGTACTTC.

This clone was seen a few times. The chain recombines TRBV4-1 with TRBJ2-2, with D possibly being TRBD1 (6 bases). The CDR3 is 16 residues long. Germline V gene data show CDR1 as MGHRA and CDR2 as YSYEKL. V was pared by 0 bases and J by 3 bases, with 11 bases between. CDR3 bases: TGCGCCAGCAGCCAAGATCAGGGGATGGACACCGGGGAGCTGTTTTTT. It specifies CASSQDQGMDTGELFF.